The clone carrying this T cell receptor beta chain showed up many times. This sample is part of a study of T cells in Graves' hyperthyroidism and ophthalmopathy. Amplified TCR beta CDR3 regions came from RNA transcripts. HTBI primers drove first-round RT-PCR of the TCR CDR3. TCRdb processed the multiplex PCR reads anew with MiXCR; each CDR3 protein has one entry. The sample includes around 250,000 distinct CDR3 sequences, around 25% of them seen just once. J gave up 7 bases and V 0 bases, and 7 bases lay outside the gene matches. Germline CDR1 and CDR2: SGHRS and YFSETQ. CDR3 length: 16 amino acids. The rearrangement uses TRBV5-1 and TRBJ1-1; 12 nucleotides agree with TRBD1. Sequenced: blood. This clonotype was obtained from a woman aged 40 to 50 with Graves' ophthalmopathy. The CDR3 DNA reads as TGCGCCAGCAGCTTGGCCGGGACAGGGGGCTCATATGAAGCTTTCTTT. As protein: CASSLAGTGGSYEAFF.